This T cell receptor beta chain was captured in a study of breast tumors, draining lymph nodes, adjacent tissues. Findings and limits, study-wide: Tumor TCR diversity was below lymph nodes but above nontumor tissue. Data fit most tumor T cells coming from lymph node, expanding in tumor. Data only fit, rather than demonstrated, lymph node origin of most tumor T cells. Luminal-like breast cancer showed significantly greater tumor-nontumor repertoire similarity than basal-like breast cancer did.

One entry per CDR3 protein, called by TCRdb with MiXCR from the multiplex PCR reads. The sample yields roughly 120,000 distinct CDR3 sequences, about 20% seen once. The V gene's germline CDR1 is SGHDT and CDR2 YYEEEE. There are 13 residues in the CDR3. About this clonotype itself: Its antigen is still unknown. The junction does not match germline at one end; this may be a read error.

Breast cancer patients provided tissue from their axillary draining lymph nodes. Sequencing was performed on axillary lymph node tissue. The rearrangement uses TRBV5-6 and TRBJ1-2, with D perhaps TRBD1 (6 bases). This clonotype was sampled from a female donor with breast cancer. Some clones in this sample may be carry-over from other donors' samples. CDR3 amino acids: CASSLEGEDGHTF. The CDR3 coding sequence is TGTGCCAGCAGCTTGGAGGGGGAGGATGGCCACACCTTC.